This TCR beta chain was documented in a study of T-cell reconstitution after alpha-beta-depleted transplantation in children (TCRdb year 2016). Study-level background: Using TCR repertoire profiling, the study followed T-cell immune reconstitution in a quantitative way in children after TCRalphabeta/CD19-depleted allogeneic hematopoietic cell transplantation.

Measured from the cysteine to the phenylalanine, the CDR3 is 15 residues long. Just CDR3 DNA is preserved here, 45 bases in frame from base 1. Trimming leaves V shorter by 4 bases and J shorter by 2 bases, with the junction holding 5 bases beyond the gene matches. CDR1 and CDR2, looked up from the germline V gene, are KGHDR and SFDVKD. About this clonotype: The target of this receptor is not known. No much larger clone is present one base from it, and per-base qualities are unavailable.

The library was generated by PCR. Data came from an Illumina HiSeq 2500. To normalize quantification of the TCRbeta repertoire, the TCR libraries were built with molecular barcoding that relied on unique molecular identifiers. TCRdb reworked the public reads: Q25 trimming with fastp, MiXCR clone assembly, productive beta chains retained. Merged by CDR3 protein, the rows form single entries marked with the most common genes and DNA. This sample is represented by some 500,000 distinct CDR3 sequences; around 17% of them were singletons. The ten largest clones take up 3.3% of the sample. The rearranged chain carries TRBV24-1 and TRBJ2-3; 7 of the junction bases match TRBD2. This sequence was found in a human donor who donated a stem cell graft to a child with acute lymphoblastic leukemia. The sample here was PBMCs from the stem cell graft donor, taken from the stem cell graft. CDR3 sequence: CATSDPGLNTDTQYF. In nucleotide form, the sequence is TGTGCCACCAGTGACCCGGGACTAAACACAGATACGCAGTATTTT.